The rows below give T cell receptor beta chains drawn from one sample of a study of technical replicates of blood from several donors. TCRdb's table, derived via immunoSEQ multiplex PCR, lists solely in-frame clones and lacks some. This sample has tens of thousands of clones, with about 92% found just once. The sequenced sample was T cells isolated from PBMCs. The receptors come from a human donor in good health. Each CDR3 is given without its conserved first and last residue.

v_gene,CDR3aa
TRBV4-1,ASSQSLAGGPYEQY
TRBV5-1,ASSVGLAVYNEQF
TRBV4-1,ASSPGGIDSYEQY
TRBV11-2,ASSLVSGTGGDFGYGYT
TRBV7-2,ASSSGTGRETQY
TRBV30,AWSATGGSYQPQH
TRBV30,AWSAGHMGQQETQY
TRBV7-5,VRSSRTGPNSPLH
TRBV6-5,ASSRQGMGNQPQH
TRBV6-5,ASSYGGRYGYT
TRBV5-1,ASSLAGTYNEQF
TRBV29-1,SVVRSQETQY
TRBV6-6,ASRSSYTGSYEQY
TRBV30,AWSVGAGGEKLF
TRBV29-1,SVEVLRETDTQY
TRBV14,ASSPSPDRTVTYEQY
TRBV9,ASSGREGQYTDTQY
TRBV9,ASSANRGSSYNEQF
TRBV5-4,ASSLGGDQSETQY
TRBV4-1,ASSQGLAGLQETQY
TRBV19,ASSPTGGHQPQH
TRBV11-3,ASSYRSLNTGELF
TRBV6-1,ASNHLTGGWTPLH
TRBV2,ASSDYVRTDLNQPQH
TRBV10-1,ASSESSPPYEQY
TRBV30,AWSQGLGNTIY
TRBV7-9,ASRQGEGYT
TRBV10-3,AISDGDNEQF
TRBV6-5,ASRRQETQY
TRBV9,ASSVGTGFQPQH
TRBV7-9,ASSFIAQGKKAF
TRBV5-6,ASSLEGILNNIQY
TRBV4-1,ASSLKTTGIQETQY
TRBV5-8,ASRYRQVQKDGYT
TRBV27,ASSSLTHNTGELF
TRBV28,ASSLFGTDLSNQPQH
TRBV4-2,ASSQERVLDTQY
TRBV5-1,ASSGGTPLGEQY
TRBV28,ASSLSAGSGYT
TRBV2,ASSVEGAREETQY
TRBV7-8,ASSLVQGAHYGYT
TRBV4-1,ASSQVTAPRLYYGYT
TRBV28,ASSLGLAWSSYNEQF
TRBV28,ASSSPPTTDTQY
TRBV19,ASSMDPGLAGYRSGANVLT